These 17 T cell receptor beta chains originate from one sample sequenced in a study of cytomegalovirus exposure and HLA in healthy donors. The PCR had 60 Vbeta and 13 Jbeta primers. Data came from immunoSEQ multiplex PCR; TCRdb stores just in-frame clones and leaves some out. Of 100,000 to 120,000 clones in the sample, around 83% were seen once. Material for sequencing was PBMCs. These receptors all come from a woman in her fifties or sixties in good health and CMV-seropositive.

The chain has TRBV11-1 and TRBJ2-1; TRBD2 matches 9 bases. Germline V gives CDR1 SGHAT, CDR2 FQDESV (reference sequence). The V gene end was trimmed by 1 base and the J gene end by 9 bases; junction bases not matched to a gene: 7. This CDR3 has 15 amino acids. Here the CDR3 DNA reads TGTGCCAGCAGCTTAGAGGTAGCGGGAGTCGCTGAGCAGTTCTTC. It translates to CASSLEVAGVAEQFF.

In DNA, the CDR3 is TGTGCCAGCAGCGAGGGACAGACTACGACCTACGAGCAGTACTTC. Translating it yields CASSEGQTTTYEQYF. The chain is built from TRBV2 and TRBJ2-7; 7 positions agree with TRBD1. The CDR3 contains 15 residues. Per the germline V gene, CDR1 is SNHLY and CDR2 is FYNNEI. Trimming removed 6 bases from V and 2 bases from J; junction bases left unmatched: 10.

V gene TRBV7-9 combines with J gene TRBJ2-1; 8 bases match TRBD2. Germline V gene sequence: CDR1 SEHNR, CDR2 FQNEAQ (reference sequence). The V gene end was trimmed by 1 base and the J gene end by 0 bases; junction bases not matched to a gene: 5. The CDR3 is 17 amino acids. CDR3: CASSLVGLAGSYNEQFF. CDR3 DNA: TGTGCCAGCAGCTTAGTAGGACTAGCAGGCTCCTACAATGAGCAGTTCTTC.

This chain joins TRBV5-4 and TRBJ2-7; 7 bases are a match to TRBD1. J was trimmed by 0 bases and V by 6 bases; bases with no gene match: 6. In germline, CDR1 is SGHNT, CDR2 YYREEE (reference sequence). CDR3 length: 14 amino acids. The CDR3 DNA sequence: TGTGCCAGCACCAAGGACAGGAGCTCCTACGAGCAGTACTTC. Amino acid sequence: CASTKDRSSYEQYF.

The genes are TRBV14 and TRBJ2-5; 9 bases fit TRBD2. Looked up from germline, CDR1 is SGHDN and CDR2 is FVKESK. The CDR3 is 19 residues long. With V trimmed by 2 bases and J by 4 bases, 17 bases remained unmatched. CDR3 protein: CASSQSGTSSATPSETQYF. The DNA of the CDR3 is TGTGCCAGCAGCCAATCCGGGACTAGCAGTGCCACCCCCTCAGAGACCCAGTACTTC.

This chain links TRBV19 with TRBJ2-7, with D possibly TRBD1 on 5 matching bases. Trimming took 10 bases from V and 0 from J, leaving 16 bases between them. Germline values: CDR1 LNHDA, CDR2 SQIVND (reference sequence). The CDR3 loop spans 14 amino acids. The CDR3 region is CATSAGLSSYEQYF. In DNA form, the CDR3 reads TGTGCCACAAGTGCAGGGTTAAGCTCCTACGAGCAGTACTTC.

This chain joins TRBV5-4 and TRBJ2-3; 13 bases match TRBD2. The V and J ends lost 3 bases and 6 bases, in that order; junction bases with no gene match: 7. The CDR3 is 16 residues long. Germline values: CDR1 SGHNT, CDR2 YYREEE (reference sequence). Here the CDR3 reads CASSWRLAGGGDTQYF. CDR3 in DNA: TGTGCCAGCAGCTGGCGACTAGCGGGAGGTGGCGATACGCAGTATTTT.

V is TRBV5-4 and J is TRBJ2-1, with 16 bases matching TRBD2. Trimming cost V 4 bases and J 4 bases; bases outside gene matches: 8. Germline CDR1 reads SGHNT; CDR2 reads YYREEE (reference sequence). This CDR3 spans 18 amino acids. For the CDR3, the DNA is TGTGCCAGCAGCCTCGGGACTAGCGGGAGGGCCGGGTACAATGAGCAGTTCTTC. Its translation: CASSLGTSGRAGYNEQFF.

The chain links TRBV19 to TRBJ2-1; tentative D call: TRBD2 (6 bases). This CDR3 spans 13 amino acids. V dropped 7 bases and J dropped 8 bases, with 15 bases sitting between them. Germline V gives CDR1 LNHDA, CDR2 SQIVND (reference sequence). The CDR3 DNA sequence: TGTGCCAGTAAGGACTATTACCTTTATGAGCAGTTCTTC. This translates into CASKDYYLYEQFF.

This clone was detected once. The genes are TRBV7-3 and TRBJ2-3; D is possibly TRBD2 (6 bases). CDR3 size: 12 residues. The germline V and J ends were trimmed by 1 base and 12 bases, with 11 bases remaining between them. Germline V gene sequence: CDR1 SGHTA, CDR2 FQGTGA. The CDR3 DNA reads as TGTGCCAGCAGCTTAATGGCGGGGAATCAGTATTTT. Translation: CASSLMAGNQYF.

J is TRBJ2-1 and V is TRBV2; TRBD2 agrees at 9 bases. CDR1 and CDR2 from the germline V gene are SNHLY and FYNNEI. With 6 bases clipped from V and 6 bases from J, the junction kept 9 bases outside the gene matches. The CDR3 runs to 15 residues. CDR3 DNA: TGTGCCAGCAGCGGCCCGGGACTAGCCCTCAATGAGCAGTTCTTC. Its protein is CASSGPGLALNEQFF. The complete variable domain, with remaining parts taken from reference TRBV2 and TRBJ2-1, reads EPEVTQTPSHQVTQMGQEVILRCVPISNHLYFYWYRQILGQKVEFLVSFYNNEISEKSEIFDDQFSVERPDGSNFTLKIRSTKLEDSAMYFCASSGPGLALNEQFFGPGTRLTVL.

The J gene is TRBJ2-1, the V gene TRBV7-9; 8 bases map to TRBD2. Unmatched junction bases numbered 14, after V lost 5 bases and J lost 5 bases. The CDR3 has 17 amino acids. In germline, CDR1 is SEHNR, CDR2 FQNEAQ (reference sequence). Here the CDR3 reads CASSRGGGLAGHNEQFF. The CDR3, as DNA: TGTGCCAGCAGCCGGGGGGGCGGGCTAGCGGGCCACAATGAGCAGTTCTTC.

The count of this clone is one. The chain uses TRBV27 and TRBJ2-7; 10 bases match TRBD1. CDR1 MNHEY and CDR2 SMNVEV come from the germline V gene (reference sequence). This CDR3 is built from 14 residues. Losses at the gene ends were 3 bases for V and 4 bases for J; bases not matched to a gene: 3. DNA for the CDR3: TGTGCCAGCAGTTTGACAGGGGGCTTATACGAGCAGTACTTC. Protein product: CASSLTGGLYEQYF.

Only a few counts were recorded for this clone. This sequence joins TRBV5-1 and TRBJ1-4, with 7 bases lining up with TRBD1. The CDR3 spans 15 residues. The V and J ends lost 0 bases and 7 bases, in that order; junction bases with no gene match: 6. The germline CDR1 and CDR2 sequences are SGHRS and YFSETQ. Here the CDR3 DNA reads TGCGCCAGCAGCTTGGGACAGGGTCTAAGTGAAAAACTGTTTTTT. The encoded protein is CASSLGQGLSEKLFF.

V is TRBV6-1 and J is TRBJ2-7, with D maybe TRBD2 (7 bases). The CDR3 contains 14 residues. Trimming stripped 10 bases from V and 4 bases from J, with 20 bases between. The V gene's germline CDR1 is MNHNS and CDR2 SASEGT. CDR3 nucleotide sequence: TGTGCCACCCGGGGGGCGGGAGCGAGGTACGAGCAGTACTTC. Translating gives CATRGAGARYEQYF.

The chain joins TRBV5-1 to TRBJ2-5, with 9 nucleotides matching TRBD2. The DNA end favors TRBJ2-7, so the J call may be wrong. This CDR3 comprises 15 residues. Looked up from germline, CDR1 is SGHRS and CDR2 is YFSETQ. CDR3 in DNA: TGCGCCAGCAGCCAAGCGGGACTAGCTGGCTACGAGCAGTACTTC. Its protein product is CASSQAGLAGYEQYF.

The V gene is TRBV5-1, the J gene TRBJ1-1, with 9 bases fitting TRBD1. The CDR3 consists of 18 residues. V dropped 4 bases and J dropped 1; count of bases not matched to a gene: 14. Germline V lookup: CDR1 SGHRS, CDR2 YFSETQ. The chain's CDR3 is CASSARKTGTGQNTEAFF. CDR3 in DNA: TGCGCCAGCAGCGCCAGGAAAACCGGGACAGGGCAGAACACTGAAGCTTTCTTT.